The 26 T cell receptor beta chains below were found in one sample sequenced in a study of PD-1 blockade in classical Hodgkin lymphoma. Assay: immunoSEQ multiplex PCR; the TCRdb copy retains only in-frame clones and omits some. The sample consists of a few thousand clones, approximately 73% of them appearing once. All trial patients relapsed after autologous stem cell transplantation. Magnetic depletion of non-target cells from thawed PBMCs yielded purified CD8+ T cells. This sample comprised CD8+ T cells from blood, obtained at baseline. These receptors all come from a human donor with classical Hodgkin lymphoma.

The genes are TRBV27 and TRBJ1-2; D is uncertain. The CDR3 is 13 residues long. Trimming took 5 bases from V and 4 from J, leaving 11 bases between them. Germline CDR1 reads MNHEY; CDR2 reads SMNVEV (reference sequence). The DNA of the CDR3 is TGTGCCAGCAGTCCAAAACAGACCTATGGCTACACCTTC. Translation: CASSPKQTYGYTF.

The chain links TRBV5-1 to TRBJ2-3, with D perhaps being TRBD1 or TRBD2 (5 bases each). The V and J ends lost 3 bases and 0 bases respectively, with 8 bases between them. Germline V gene sequence: CDR1 SGHRS, CDR2 YFSETQ. CDR3 length equals 14 residues. The CDR3 nucleotides read TGCGCCAGCAGCTGGAGGACAAGCACAGATACGCAGTATTTT. It codes for CASSWRTSTDTQYF.

This chain links TRBV5-3 with TRBJ2-5, with TRBD2 matching 8 bases. Being an ORF, TRBV5-3 has a function that is uncertain. V was pared by 3 bases and J by 2 bases, with 6 bases of the junction left unmatched. The CDR3 contains 15 residues. CDR3 bases: TGTGCCAGAAGCTGGGGGACTAGGGGGCAAGAGACCCAGTACTTC. Amino acids: CARSWGTRGQETQYF.

The chain is built from TRBV18 and TRBJ2-1, with unresolved D. The CDR3 has 13 amino acids. V shed 3 bases and J shed 4 bases, with 7 bases lying between them. Germline V CDR1 and CDR2: KGHSH, LQKENI. The CDR3: CASSPEEYNEQFF. The CDR3 DNA follows: TGTGCCAGCTCACCCGAAGAGTACAATGAGCAGTTCTTC.

This chain links TRBV4-3 with TRBJ1-5; 9 nucleotides line up with TRBD1. The length of the CDR3 is 16 residues. V gave up 0 bases and J gave up 5 bases; unmatched junction bases: 5. The germline V gene has CDR1 LGHNA and CDR2 YSLEER. CDR3 coding DNA: TGCGCCAGCAGCCAAGAAATCGGGACAGGGCATCAGCCCCAGCATTTT. Its translation: CASSQEIGTGHQPQHF.

This chain links TRBV4-3 with TRBJ2-1; 10 nucleotides agree with TRBD2. Germline CDR1 is LGHNA and CDR2 is YSLEER. The CDR3 is 18 amino acids. The V and J ends lost 0 bases and 4 bases, in that order; junction bases with no gene match: 9. The DNA for the CDR3 is TGCGCCAGCAGCCAAGATCCCTTTGCTAGCGGGGGTTACAATGAGCAGTTCTTC. Protein: CASSQDPFASGGYNEQFF.

The chain has TRBV4-3 and TRBJ1-5; the D is unclear. The CDR3 consists of 15 residues. V was shortened by 1 base and J by 3 bases, with 10 bases between the two germline ends. Germline-derived CDR1 and CDR2 are LGHNA and YSLEER. The CDR3 sequence: CASSQVMAFNQPQHF. The CDR3 nucleotides read TGCGCCAGCAGCCAAGTAATGGCGTTCAATCAGCCCCAGCATTTT.

V is TRBV27 and J is TRBJ2-2; TRBD1 agrees at 7 bases. This CDR3 is 16 amino acids long. Per the germline V gene, CDR1 is MNHEY and CDR2 is SMNVEV (reference sequence). Trimming took 5 bases from V and 2 from J; bases not matched to a gene: 8. CDR3 sequence reads: CASSPRQGLNTGELFF. The DNA of the CDR3 is TGTGCCAGCAGTCCTCGACAGGGCTTAAACACCGGGGAGCTGTTTTTT.

This chain joins TRBV7-9 and TRBJ2-1; TRBD1 agrees at 10 bases. Germline CDR1 and CDR2: SEHNR and FQNEAQ (reference sequence). The CDR3 contains 17 residues. J lost 0 bases, V lost 5 bases, and 7 bases had no gene match. The CDR3 loop is CASSRPWTGGSYNEQFF. The CDR3 nucleotides are TGTGCCAGCAGCCGACCTTGGACAGGGGGCTCCTACAATGAGCAGTTCTTC.

Regarding this clone: An end of the junction does not agree with germline; a read error may underlie this. The chain couples TRBV7-7 to TRBJ2-7; possibly TRBD2 for D (7 bases). Germline CDR1 SSHAT, CDR2 FNYEAQ (reference sequence). The CDR3 totals 15 residues. The CDR3 here is CASSNRRGAIYEQYF. CDR3 in DNA: TGTGCTAGCAGCAACCGACGGGGGGCAATCTACGAGCAGTACTTC.

The chain combines TRBV5-8 with TRBJ2-7, with no clear D. Trimming took 1 base from V and 3 from J, leaving 8 bases between them. This CDR3 contains 13 residues. Looked up from germline, CDR1 is SGHTS and CDR2 is YDEGEE. The chain's CDR3 is CASSLLQYYEQYF. CDR3 sequence (DNA): TGTGCCAGCAGCTTGTTACAGTACTACGAGCAGTACTTC.

The rearrangement joins TRBV9 to TRBJ1-2; a weak D match, TRBD1 (5 bases). CDR1 is SGDLS, CDR2 YYNGEE, per germline. The CDR3 consists of 17 residues. V was cut by 0 bases and J by 1 base, with 16 bases left in between. The CDR3 region is CASSVATGRGGNYGYTF. CDR3 in DNA: TGTGCCAGCAGCGTAGCTACGGGGAGGGGAGGTAACTATGGCTACACCTTC.

This clone came up once. CDR3 protein: CASSAGTGSAKGTQYF. The DNA for the CDR3 is TGTGCCAGCAGTGCCGGGACAGGGTCCGCCAAAGGGACCCAGTACTTC. The rearrangement joins TRBV6-1 to TRBJ2-5, with 9 nucleotides matching TRBD1. The CDR3 runs to 16 residues. Germline V gene data show CDR1 as MNHNS and CDR2 as SASEGT. V shed 4 bases, J shed 7 bases, and the junction held 13 bases outside the gene matches.

The chain joins TRBV5-4 to TRBJ1-2; no definite D call. The CDR3 has 15 residues. V lost 0 bases to trimming and J lost 4 bases, with 13 bases between them. Germline V lookup: CDR1 SGHNT, CDR2 YYREEE (reference sequence). DNA for the CDR3: TGTGCCAGCAGCTTGGACCGTACAGCCTCCTATGGCTACACCTTC. Residues: CASSLDRTASYGYTF.

The chain employs TRBV4-2 and TRBJ2-7; D ambiguous. V was cut by 6 bases and J by 0 bases, with 15 bases left in between. CDR1 is LGHNA and CDR2 is YNFKEQ in the germline V gene. The CDR3 is 15 amino acids. DNA of the CDR3: TGTGCCAGCAGAGACCAAGAAACAGCCTCCTACGAGCAGTACTTC. This sequence encodes CASRDQETASYEQYF.

This clone was observed a few times. This chain uses TRBV29-1 with TRBJ1-2, with a possible D match to TRBD1 (5 bases). This CDR3 has 15 residues. The germline V gene encodes CDR1 SQVTM and CDR2 ANQGSEA. V lost 6 bases and J 0 bases, leaving 17 bases between the germline ends. As DNA, the CDR3 is TGCAGCGTGGAGCATGGGGGGGATGCTAACTATGGCTACACCTTC. This translates into CSVEHGGDANYGYTF.

This rearrangement joins TRBV19 to TRBJ1-2, with TRBD1 as a possible D gene (5 bases). Trimming stripped 6 bases from V and 8 bases from J, with 13 bases between. The germline CDR1 and CDR2 sequences are LNHDA and SQIVND (reference sequence). This CDR3 has 12 amino acids. This CDR3 is CASRDSASGYTF. CDR3 sequence (DNA): TGTGCCAGTAGAGACAGCGCTAGCGGCTACACCTTC.

The CDR3 nucleotides read TGTGCCAGCAGCGGGAGAGCGGGGGGGAACACCGGGGAGCTGTTTTTT. Its translation: CASSGRAGGNTGELFF. The chain carries TRBV13 and TRBJ2-2, with 9 bases matching TRBD2. CDR1 is PRHDT and CDR2 is FYEKMQ in the germline V gene (reference sequence). This CDR3 has 16 amino acids. Losses at the gene ends were 5 bases for V and 1 base for J; bases not matched to a gene: 5. The full variable domain, with the rest looked up from reference TRBV13 and TRBJ2-2, is AAGVIQSPRHLIKEKRETATLKCYPIPRHDTVYWYQQGPGQDPQFLISFYEKMQSDKGSIPDRFSAQQFSDYHSELNMSSLELGDSALYFCASSGRAGGNTGELFFGEGSRLTVL.

V and J are TRBV11-1 and TRBJ2-7; no reliable D call. V was pared by 5 bases and J by 9 bases, with 20 bases between. Germline V gene sequence: CDR1 SGHAT, CDR2 FQDESV (reference sequence). There are 14 residues in the CDR3. The CDR3 protein is CASSEYNPAPRQYF. CDR3 coding DNA: TGTGCCAGCAGCGAGTACAACCCGGCTCCCAGGCAGTACTTC.

V usage is TRBV11-2 and J usage is TRBJ1-1, with D perhaps matching TRBD1 (5 bases). The V end was cut by 2 bases, the J end by 4 bases, with 8 bases between. The CDR3 is 13 amino acids. Germline V gene sequence: CDR1 SGHAT, CDR2 FQNNGV. The CDR3 DNA reads TGTGCCAGCAGCTTACGGGGGACCACTGAAGCTTTCTTT. Amino acid sequence: CASSLRGTTEAFF.

The V gene is TRBV6-5, the J gene TRBJ2-7, with D perhaps matching TRBD1 or TRBD2 (5 bases each). V was shortened by 4 bases and J by 2 bases, with 9 bases between the two germline ends. This CDR3 is 13 amino acids long. CDR1 is MNHEY and CDR2 is SVGAGI in the germline V gene. The CDR3 sequence is CASSWLGAYEQYF. The CDR3 DNA reads as TGTGCCAGCAGTTGGTTGGGGGCCTACGAGCAGTACTTC.

J is TRBJ2-7 and V is TRBV4-1; 9 bases are shared with TRBD2. Trimming removed 3 bases from V and 2 bases from J; junction bases left unmatched: 5. The length of the CDR3 is 15 residues. Germline V gene lookup returns CDR1 MGHRA and CDR2 YSYEKL. Here the CDR3 reads CASSQVAGETYEQYF. The CDR3 nucleotides are TGCGCCAGCAGCCAGGTAGCGGGGGAAACCTACGAGCAGTACTTC.

Regarding this clone: This CDR3 is also generated by other DNA sequences in the sample. This chain uses TRBV9 with TRBJ2-7; 7 bases agree with TRBD1. CDR1 is SGDLS and CDR2 is YYNGEE in the germline V gene. The CDR3 consists of 14 residues. The J segment lost 0 bases and the V segment lost 3 bases, leaving 3 bases of the junction unmatched. The CDR3 loop is CASSGRDSSYEQYF. The CDR3 region has the DNA TGTGCCAGCAGCGGCCGGGACAGCTCCTACGAGCAGTACTTC.

V usage is TRBV4-1 and J usage is TRBJ2-5, with no clear D. Looked up from germline, CDR1 is MGHRA and CDR2 is YSYEKL. Trimming took 0 bases from V and 7 from J, leaving 15 bases between them. The CDR3 runs 15 residues. This CDR3 reads CASSQEATLQWTQYF. The CDR3 nucleotides read TGCGCCAGCAGCCAAGAAGCAACCCTCCAATGGACCCAGTACTTC.

This chain uses TRBV9 with TRBJ2-6; D is unclear. Deletions cut 3 bases from V and 1 base from J, with 5 bases between. CDR3 size: 14 residues. Germline values: CDR1 SGDLS, CDR2 YYNGEE. The CDR3 sequence: CASSAISGANVLTF. Here the CDR3 DNA reads TGTGCCAGCAGCGCCATTTCTGGGGCCAACGTCCTGACTTTC.

The V and J genes are TRBV7-9 and TRBJ2-7, with 9 bases lining up with TRBD1. V trimming: 8 bases; J trimming: 5 bases; junction bases outside the gene matches: 4. CDR3 size: 12 residues. Germline V gene sequence: CDR1 SEHNR, CDR2 FQNEAQ (reference sequence). DNA of the CDR3: TGTGCCAGCGGACAGGGGATTAACGAGCAGTACTTC. Amino acid sequence: CASGQGINEQYF.